This TCR beta chain was obtained from a study of shared clonotypes between healthy human individuals (TCRdb year 2020). For the study in its entirety: Two women and a few men aged 18 to 49 years were included in the cohort. For each donor, CD4 naive and CD4 memory were each run on three plates, CD8 naive on two plates, and CD8 memory on one plate. To estimate repertoire size and how much clonotypes are shared between individuals, the study performed deep sequencing of blood TCR repertoires from five healthy adults. Different laboratories and diverse techniques were used to prepare libraries and sequence TCR repertoires, to increase sequencing depth and limit assay-specific biases. Per donor, leukapheresis produced somewhere between about 0.85 and 10 billion PBMCs.

Healthy HIV-negative adults with no recently reported acute infections or vaccinations were included as donors. All donors were Caucasian adults living in Nashville, Tennessee, USA. CD4+ T cells were enriched by magnetic negative selection, after which naive cells were positively selected on CD45RA and the negative fraction was taken as the memory subset. After blood collection by leukapheresis, PBMCs were isolated using Ficoll-Histopaque density gradient centrifugation and then cryopreserved in the vapor phase of liquid nitrogen. Analytical flow cytometry was used to check the purity and quantity of every magnetically sorted T cell population. Genomic DNA was isolated from each sorted fraction and quantified by UV absorbance on a Nanodrop 2000c. Points the paper makes about the study in general: Estimated clonotype richness was generally larger for naive than for memory subsets. Only blood was sampled, and tissue TCR repertoires likely differ from those in blood. Even with the large sequencing depth, rarefaction of the sorted-subset datasets indicated that sequencing was incomplete. Because the study included a small number of donors, the genetic and exposure-history diversity represented was limited. Clonotypes shared by all four sorted-subset donors showed higher generation probabilities than non-shared clonotypes. Based on pairwise subsampling, the degree of clonotype sharing among donors was expected to be affected by sequencing depth. When a handful of donors were compared, the shared fraction of clonotypes was about 5% for naive CD4, less than 4% for naive CD8, about 2.4% for memory CD4, and 0.35% to 0.5% for memory CD8.

Concerning this clone: What this receptor recognizes is not known. Nothing much larger sits one base from this clone, and base qualities are not available.

The germline V gene specifies MDHEN as CDR1 and SYDVKM as CDR2. The CDR3 measures 15 amino acids from cysteine to phenylalanine. The sequence is cut down to CDR3 DNA, 45 bases in frame from base 1. Trimming removed 6 bases from V and 7 bases from J, leaving 18 bases between the germline ends. Using the deep immunoSEQ assay, TCR CDR3 regions were amplified from genomic DNA by multiplex PCR. For each cell subset, the extracted genomic DNA was distributed evenly across all wells of several immunoSEQ 96-well plates, and each plate served as one replicate. For sorted subsets, approximately 190 ng of genomic DNA, equivalent to roughly 30,000 T cell genomes, went into each replicate PCR. Purified libraries were quantified with a Qubit 3.0 fluorometer, sized on a Bioanalyzer 2100, and re-quantified with the KAPA Library Quantification kit. Every immunoSEQ 96-well plate was sequenced on a separate single-read 150-cycle Illumina NextSeq 550 flow cell. Per the source publication's procedure: Because only junctional sequences without quality scores were contained in the immunoSEQ output, filtering matching that applied to full-length reads could not be performed. Sequences were annotated with PyIR, a Python wrapper for IgBLAST v1.9, using IMGT germline references to assign V/J genes and CDR3. Reads were filtered out if the reads had weak V/J assignments (E-value above 1e-6), no CDR3, stop codons, out-of-frame junctions, or ambiguous translated residues. V3J clonotypes were defined by identical inferred V gene, J gene, and CDR3 amino acid sequence. Percentage overlap between repertoires was calculated by dividing the number of shared unique clonotypes by the size of the smaller repertoire. Richness of each repertoire was evaluated using RTK rarefaction, the Chao1 estimator, and Recon v2.1 estimates of unobserved clonotypes. For all TCRbeta clonotypes obtained by the gDNA method from a handful of donors, generation probabilities were computed with OLGA. Here the immuneACCESS table is served through TCRdb, limited to in-frame sequences with V and J called. Missing clones are a known gap in these copies; in checked studies unresolved V genes cover under half, and the rest lacks a known reason. The V and J calls and clone size come from that table; D and trimming were worked out from the DNA. In this sample the table shows roughly 1,100,000 clones, approximately 72% of which occur a single time. The top ten constitute 1.4% to 1.5% of the sample.

The sequence was collected from a man between 18 and 35 years old in good health. Sample: memory CD4+ T cells sorted from blood. The meaning of the sample's cell subset or site label: CD45RA-negative fraction. Recombination joined TRBV28 with TRBJ2-2; the D gene is unclear. The DNA reads TGTGCCAGCAGCCCCCCCCGGGTAATCGGCGGGGAGCTGTTTTTT. It encodes CASSPPRVIGGELFF. Beyond the CDR3, the reference TRBV28 and TRBJ2-2 genes provide the residues; the full variable domain reads: DVKVTQSSRYLVKRTGEKVFLECVQDMDHENMFWYRQDPGLGLRLIYFSYDVKMKEKGDIPEGYSVSREKKERFSLILESASTNQTSMYLCASSPPRVIGGELFFGEGSRLTVL.